One sample yielded the 26 T cell receptor beta chains listed below, sequenced in a study of T-cell reconstitution after alpha-beta-depleted transplantation in children. Researchers prepared the TCRbeta library using unique molecular identifiers, the study reports. TCRdb reprocessed the PCR reads via MiXCR and lists one record per CDR3 protein. The sample consists of some 280,000 distinct CDR3 sequences, roughly 9.5% of them appearing once. The material sequenced was PBMCs from the stem cell graft donor, taken from the stem cell graft. Source of these receptors: a human donor who donated a stem cell graft to a child with SCID.

This clonotype came up many times. The chain employs TRBV12-3 or TRBV12-4 and TRBJ2-5; 9 bases map to TRBD2. V gave up 1 base and J gave up 4 bases; unmatched junction bases: 7. The CDR3 has 16 amino acids. This CDR3 is CASSLDATSGGETQYF. The CDR3, as DNA: TGTGCCAGCAGTTTAGATGCGACTAGCGGCGGAGAGACCCAGTACTTC.

This clonotype was detected only a few times. CDR3: CASSQDRGPIVGELFF. The CDR3 DNA sequence: TGTGCCAGCAGCCAAGATAGGGGGCCCATCGTCGGGGAGCTGTTTTTT. V usage is TRBV3-1 and J usage is TRBJ2-2; 7 bases agree with TRBD1. The junction had 8 bases not matched to a gene; V was cut back by 0 bases and J by 7 bases. This CDR3 region has 16 residues. The germline V gene encodes CDR1 LGHDT and CDR2 YNNKEL (reference sequence).

In its sample, this clonotype was seen a few times. The rearrangement uses TRBV7-3 and TRBJ2-3; weak D call: TRBD1 (5 bases). CDR3 length: 18 amino acids. The V end lost 0 bases, the J end lost 1 base, and 17 bases lay between the germline ends. Germline V CDR1 and CDR2: SGHTA, FQGTGA. For the CDR3, the DNA is TGTGCCAGCAGCTTAACCCCCCAGGGTGGCAGCGGCACAGATACGCAGTATTTT. It specifies CASSLTPQGGSGTDTQYF.

This clonotype came up a few times. The rearrangement links TRBV6-5 to TRBJ2-3; D might be TRBD1 or TRBD2, each matching 6 bases. CDR1 is MNHEY and CDR2 is SVGAGI in the germline V gene. The V end lost 4 bases, the J end lost 3 bases, and 20 bases lay between the germline ends. There are 17 residues in the CDR3. In DNA form, the CDR3 reads TGTGCCAGCAGTTGGGACCTGGGGGGCAATGGTACAGATACGCAGTATTTT. Translated, it gives CASSWDLGGNGTDTQYF.

This CDR3 reads CASSRTITGTGGAYNEQFF. In DNA form, the CDR3 reads TGCGCCAGCAGCCGGACAATCACCGGGACAGGGGGCGCTTACAATGAGCAGTTCTTC. This chain connects TRBV5-1 to TRBJ2-1, with 12 bases matching TRBD1. Trimming took 4 bases from V and 4 from J; bases not matched to a gene: 15. The CDR3 spans 19 residues. Germline V gives CDR1 SGHRS, CDR2 YFSETQ.

This clonotype came up many times. The chain uses TRBV12-3 or TRBV12-4 and TRBJ2-5; tentatively, D is TRBD1 (5 bases). This CDR3 region has 13 residues. V was trimmed by 6 bases and J by 3 bases, leaving 11 bases between them. The CDR3, as DNA: TGTGCCAGCAGGCTGACAGTTAAAGAGACCCAGTACTTC. Encoded protein: CASRLTVKETQYF.

This rearrangement joins TRBV20-1 to TRBJ2-5; 8 bases agree with TRBD1. In germline, CDR1 is DFQATT, CDR2 SNEGSKA (reference sequence). V lost 0 bases and J lost 4; bases outside the gene matches: 7. CDR3 length: 15 amino acids. The CDR3 DNA is TGCAGTGCTAGAGATCCCGGACAGGGAAGAGAGACCCAGTACTTC. Its translation: CSARDPGQGRETQYF.

This clonotype was detected many times. The chain employs TRBV12-3 or TRBV12-4 and TRBJ2-5; D not resolved. V lost 2 bases, J lost 5 bases, and 3 bases lay in between. This CDR3 contains 11 residues. CDR3 residues: CASSLSETQYF. CDR3 coding DNA: TGTGCCAGCAGTTTAAGCGAGACCCAGTACTTC.

This clonotype was counted between two and nine times. This rearrangement joins TRBV2 to TRBJ2-5, with a tentative D call TRBD2 (6 bases). V gave up 4 bases and J gave up 2 bases, with 20 bases separating them. Germline CDR1 SNHLY, CDR2 FYNNEI. The CDR3 has 17 amino acids. CDR3 loop: CASSASQGSGGQETQYF. CDR3 DNA sequence: TGTGCCAGCAGTGCCTCCCAGGGAAGCGGAGGGCAAGAGACCCAGTACTTC.

CDR3 residues: CASSSTGQGRYGYTF. CDR3 DNA: TGTGCCAGCAGTTCAACGGGACAGGGGAGGTATGGCTACACCTTC. This sequence joins TRBV27 and TRBJ1-2; 10 positions agree with TRBD1. This CDR3 spans 15 amino acids. The trim removed 4 bases at V and 5 bases at J, leaving 7 bases unmatched. Per the germline V gene, CDR1 is MNHEY and CDR2 is SMNVEV (reference sequence).

This chain joins TRBV15 and TRBJ2-1, with no clear D. V lost 1 base, J lost 2 bases, and 15 bases lay in between. This CDR3 region has 17 residues. Per the germline V gene, CDR1 is LNHNV and CDR2 is YYDKDF (reference sequence). The CDR3 reads CATSRGGLWTTYNEQFF. CDR3 DNA sequence: TGTGCCACCAGCAGAGGGGGTCTCTGGACCACCTACAATGAGCAGTTCTTC.

This clonotype was observed a handful of times. The gene calls are TRBV6-1 and TRBJ2-5, with TRBD1 matching over 9 bases. Germline trimming cut 7 bases from V and 1 base from J; bases unmatched to any gene: 4. The CDR3 has 14 amino acids. The germline CDR1 and CDR2 sequences are MNHNS and SASEGT. This CDR3 reads CASTWGQGQETQYF. The DNA of the CDR3 is TGTGCCAGCACCTGGGGACAGGGCCAAGAGACCCAGTACTTC.

This rearrangement joins TRBV16 to TRBJ1-2; D remains ambiguous. This CDR3 is 12 amino acids long. Trimming pared 2 bases from V and 7 bases from J, leaving 8 bases between. CDR1 KGHSY and CDR2 FQNENV come from the germline V gene. The CDR3 loop reads CASSQGGGGYTF. CDR3 sequence (DNA): TGTGCCAGCAGCCAAGGAGGAGGTGGCTACACCTTC.

The V call is TRBV10-3, the J call TRBJ1-1; no firm D call. Germline V gene data show CDR1 as ENHRY and CDR2 as SYGVKD. The CDR3 loop spans 13 amino acids. Trimming cost V 10 bases and J 0 bases, with 12 bases left between them. CDR3 bases: TGTGCCACGCAAAGTCAGTTGAACACTGAAGCTTTCTTT. It translates to CATQSQLNTEAFF.

This clonotype has just a few counts. This sequence joins TRBV6-5 and TRBJ1-2; D is undetermined. Germline V CDR1 and CDR2: MNHEY, SVGAGI. Deletions cut 2 bases from V and 8 bases from J, with 15 bases between. This CDR3 has 14 amino acids. Written as DNA, the CDR3 is TGTGCCAGCAGTTACGGGTCAGCTCAGGAGGGCTACACCTTC. Translated: CASSYGSAQEGYTF.

This clonotype was counted between two and nine times. The genes are TRBV20-1 and TRBJ2-2, with 11 positions matching TRBD2. The CDR3 length is 15 residues. V lost 0 bases and J lost 7; bases outside the gene matches: 4. CDR1 and CDR2 (germline): DFQATT, SNEGSKA (reference sequence). The CDR3, as DNA: TGCAGTGCTAGAGATAGCGGGGGGGCCATCGGGGAGCTGTTTTTT. Amino acid sequence: CSARDSGGAIGELFF.

The chain couples TRBV9 to TRBJ2-7; D gene ambiguous. In germline, CDR1 is SGDLS, CDR2 YYNGEE. Trimming pared 0 bases from V and 2 bases from J, leaving 9 bases between. The CDR3 is 14 residues long. The CDR3 sequence is CASSVAPGTYEQYF. For the CDR3, the DNA is TGTGCCAGCAGCGTAGCACCAGGAACCTACGAGCAGTACTTC.

The chain links TRBV7-9 to TRBJ2-6, with D tentatively TRBD1 (5 bases). The germline CDR1 and CDR2 sequences are SEHNR and FQNEAQ (reference sequence). The CDR3 loop spans 17 amino acids. V was cut by 0 bases and J by 3 bases, with 12 bases left in between. CDR3 sequence: CASSLAGRGLGANVLTF. Here the CDR3 DNA reads TGTGCCAGCAGCTTAGCTGGAAGGGGTCTTGGGGCCAACGTCCTGACTTTC.

The chain is built from TRBV14 and TRBJ2-7; D ambiguous. The length of the CDR3 is 15 residues. Germline lookup yields CDR1 SGHDN and CDR2 FVKESK. Between the trimmed V and J ends, which lost 0 bases and 2 bases, there was a span of 11 bases. This CDR3 reads CASSQENFATYEQYF. In DNA form, the CDR3 reads TGTGCCAGCAGCCAAGAGAATTTTGCCACCTACGAGCAGTACTTC.

This clonotype was seen repeatedly, ten times or more. The chain recombines TRBV10-3 with TRBJ2-6; 9 bases map to TRBD1. The J segment lost 2 bases and the V segment lost 7 bases, leaving 3 bases of the junction unmatched. The CDR3 sequence is 15 residues long. CDR1 is ENHRY and CDR2 is SYGVKD in the germline V gene. As DNA, the CDR3 is TGTGCCATCACTCGGACAGGGGCTGGGGCCAACGTCCTGACTTTC. This sequence encodes CAITRTGAGANVLTF.

This clonotype has a handful of counts. The rearrangement uses TRBV19 and TRBJ2-1; the D is unclear. There are 13 residues in the CDR3. The V and J ends lost 4 bases and 7 bases respectively, with 11 bases between them. Germline V gene lookup returns CDR1 LNHDA and CDR2 SQIVND (reference sequence). The CDR3 sequence: CASSTALSNEQFF. Written as DNA, the CDR3 is TGTGCCAGTAGTACTGCTCTTTCTAATGAGCAGTTCTTC.

This chain connects TRBV7-9 to TRBJ2-1; 12 bases align to TRBD2. The junction had 5 bases not matched to a gene; V was cut back by 5 bases and J by 3 bases. The CDR3 consists of 16 residues. Germline assignment: CDR1 SEHNR and CDR2 FQNEAQ (reference sequence). In DNA, the CDR3 is TGTGCCAGCAGCCCTCGGACTAGCGGGAACTACAATGAGCAGTTCTTC. This sequence encodes CASSPRTSGNYNEQFF.

The chain uses TRBV6-5 and TRBJ1-6, with unresolved D. CDR1 and CDR2 (germline): MNHEY, SVGAGI. This CDR3 has 17 amino acids. Between the trimmed V and J ends, which lost 0 bases and 12 bases, there was a span of 21 bases. The CDR3 sequence is CASSYSAGPGLRLPLHF. The CDR3 region has the DNA TGTGCCAGCAGTTACTCTGCAGGCCCGGGGTTGAGGTTACCCCTCCACTTT.

This clonotype has more than one count but fewer than ten. This chain connects TRBV4-1 to TRBJ2-3, with 8 bases matching TRBD2. This CDR3 is built from 17 residues. V was clipped by 0 bases and J by 2 bases; unmatched bases: 7. Germline lookup yields CDR1 MGHRA and CDR2 YSYEKL. The CDR3 sequence: CASSQDVAGTITDTQYF. The CDR3 DNA reads as TGCGCCAGCAGCCAAGATGTAGCGGGGACGATCACAGATACGCAGTATTTT.

This rearrangement joins TRBV3-1 to TRBJ2-7, with D perhaps TRBD2 (5 bases). Germline-derived CDR1 and CDR2 are LGHDT and YNNKEL (reference sequence). Deletions cut 1 base from V and 2 bases from J, with 6 bases between. This CDR3 has 13 amino acids. The CDR3 sequence: CASSQGTPYEQYF. The CDR3 DNA follows: TGTGCCAGCAGCCAAGGGACTCCCTACGAGCAGTACTTC.

The chain is built from TRBV20-1 and TRBJ1-3; no firm D call. Deletions cut 4 bases from V and 4 bases from J, with 5 bases between. From germline, CDR1 is DFQATT and CDR2 SNEGSKA (reference sequence). The CDR3 covers 11 residues. CDR3 protein: CSATTGNTIYF. DNA for the CDR3: TGCAGTGCTACCACAGGAAACACCATATATTTT.